This T cell receptor (beta chain) was captured in a study of T cells in Graves' hyperthyroidism and ophthalmopathy. There are a few counts of this clonotype. Its matching antigen is unknown. Germline CDR1 reads SGHNT; CDR2 reads YYREEE (reference sequence). The CDR3 consists of 14 residues. Germline trimming cut 4 bases from V and 6 bases from J; bases unmatched to any gene: 5. Study results and limitations: Researchers found most expanded thyroid clonotypes above 0.001 in blood as well.

Amplified TCR beta CDR3 regions came from RNA transcripts. The HTBI primer set drove a first-round RT-PCR of the TCR CDR3. One entry per CDR3 protein results from TCRdb running MiXCR on the multiplex PCR reads. Among approximately 740,000 distinct CDR3 sequences listed, 14% were seen once. This clonotype originated in a woman between 18 and 29 years old with Graves' hyperthyroidism. V usage is TRBV5-4 and J usage is TRBJ2-2; TRBD1 agrees at 8 bases. Sequenced input: blood. In nucleotides, the CDR3 is TGTGCCAGCAGCACGGGACAGGTACCCGGGGAGCTGTTTTTT. Protein product: CASSTGQVPGELFF.